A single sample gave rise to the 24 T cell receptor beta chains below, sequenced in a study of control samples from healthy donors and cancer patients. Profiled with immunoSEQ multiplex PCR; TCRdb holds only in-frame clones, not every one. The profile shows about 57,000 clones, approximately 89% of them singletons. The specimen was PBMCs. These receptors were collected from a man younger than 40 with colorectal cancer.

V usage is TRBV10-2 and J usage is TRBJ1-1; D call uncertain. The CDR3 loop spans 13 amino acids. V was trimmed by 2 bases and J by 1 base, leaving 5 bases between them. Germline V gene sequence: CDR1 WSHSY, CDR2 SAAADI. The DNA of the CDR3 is TGCGCCAGCAGTGAGATGGGGAACACTGAAGCTTTCTTT. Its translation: CASSEMGNTEAFF.

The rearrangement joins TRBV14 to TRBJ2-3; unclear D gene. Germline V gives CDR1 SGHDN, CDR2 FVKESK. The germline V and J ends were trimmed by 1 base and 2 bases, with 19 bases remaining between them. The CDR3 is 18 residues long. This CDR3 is CASSQVSSFHHHTDTQYF. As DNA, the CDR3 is TGTGCCAGCAGCCAAGTTAGCTCGTTCCACCATCACACAGATACGCAGTATTTT.

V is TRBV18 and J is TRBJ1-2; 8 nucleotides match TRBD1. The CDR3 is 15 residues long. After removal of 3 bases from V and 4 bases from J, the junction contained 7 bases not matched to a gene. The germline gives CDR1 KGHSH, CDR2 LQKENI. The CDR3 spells CASSPDLTGVYGYTF. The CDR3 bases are TGTGCCAGCTCACCTGATTTGACAGGGGTCTATGGCTACACCTTC.

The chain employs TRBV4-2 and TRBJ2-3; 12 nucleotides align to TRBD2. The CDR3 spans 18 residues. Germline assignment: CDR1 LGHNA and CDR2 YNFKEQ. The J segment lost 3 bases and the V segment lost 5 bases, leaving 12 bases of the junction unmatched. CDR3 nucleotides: TGTGCCAGCAGCGCTGGGGCGACTAGCGGGGGTGTTACAGATACGCAGTATTTT. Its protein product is CASSAGATSGGVTDTQYF.

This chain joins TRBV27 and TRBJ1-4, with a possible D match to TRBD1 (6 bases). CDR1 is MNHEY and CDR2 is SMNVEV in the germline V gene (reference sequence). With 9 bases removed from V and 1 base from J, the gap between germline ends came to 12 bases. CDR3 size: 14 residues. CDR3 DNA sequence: TGTGCCAGTGGGGGCGGGGGAACTAATGAAAAACTGTTTTTT. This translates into CASGGGGTNEKLFF.

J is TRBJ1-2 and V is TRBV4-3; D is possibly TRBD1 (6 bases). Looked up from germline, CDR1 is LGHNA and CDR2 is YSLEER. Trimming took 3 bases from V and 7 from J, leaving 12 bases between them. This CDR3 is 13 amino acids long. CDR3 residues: CASSQAGVGGYTF. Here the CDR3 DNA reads TGCGCCAGCAGCCAGGCAGGGGTCGGTGGCTACACCTTC.

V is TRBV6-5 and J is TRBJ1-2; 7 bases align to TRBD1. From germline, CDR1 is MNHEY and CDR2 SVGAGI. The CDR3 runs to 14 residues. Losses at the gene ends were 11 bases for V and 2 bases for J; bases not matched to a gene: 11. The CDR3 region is CASRGDSVNYGYTF. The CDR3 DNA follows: TGTGCCTCCCGGGGGGACAGCGTCAACTATGGCTACACCTTC.

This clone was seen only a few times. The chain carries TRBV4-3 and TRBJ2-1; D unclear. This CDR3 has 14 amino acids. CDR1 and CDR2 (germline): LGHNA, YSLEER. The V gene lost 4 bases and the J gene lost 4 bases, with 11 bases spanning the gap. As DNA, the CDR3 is TGCGCCAGCAGCCCTGAGACTGGTTACAATGAGCAGTTCTTC. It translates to CASSPETGYNEQFF.

In DNA form, the CDR3 reads TGTGCCAGTAGTATGGGGGGGGCCGCCCACGAGCAGTACTTC. Protein: CASSMGGAAHEQYF. The chain combines TRBV19 with TRBJ2-7; D may be TRBD2 (7 bases). The CDR3 spans 14 residues. CDR1 LNHDA and CDR2 SQIVND come from the germline V gene (reference sequence). The V end lost 3 bases, the J end lost 5 bases, and 14 bases lay between the germline ends.

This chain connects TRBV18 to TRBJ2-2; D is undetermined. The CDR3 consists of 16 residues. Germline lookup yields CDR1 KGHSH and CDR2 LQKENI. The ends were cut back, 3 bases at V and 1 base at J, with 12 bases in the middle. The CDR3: CASSPLGSQNTGELFF. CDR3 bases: TGTGCCAGCTCACCCCTCGGGTCCCAGAACACCGGGGAGCTGTTTTTT. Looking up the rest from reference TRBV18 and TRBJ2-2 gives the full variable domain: NAGVMQNPRHLVRRRGQEARLRCSPMKGHSHVYWYRQLPEEGLKFMVYLQKENIIDESGMPKERFSAEFPKEGPSILRIQQVVRGDSAAYFCASSPLGSQNTGELFFGEGSRLTVL.

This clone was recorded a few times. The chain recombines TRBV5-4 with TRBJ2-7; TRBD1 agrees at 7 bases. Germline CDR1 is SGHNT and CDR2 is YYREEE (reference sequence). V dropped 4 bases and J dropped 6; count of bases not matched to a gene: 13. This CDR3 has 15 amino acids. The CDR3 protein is CASSTGTVAFSEQYF. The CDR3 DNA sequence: TGTGCCAGCAGCACCGGGACAGTTGCCTTCTCCGAGCAGTACTTC.

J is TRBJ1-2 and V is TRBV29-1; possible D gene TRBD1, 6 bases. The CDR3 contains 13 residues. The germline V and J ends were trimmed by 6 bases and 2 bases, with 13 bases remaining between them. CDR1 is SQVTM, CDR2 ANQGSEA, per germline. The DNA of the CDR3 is TGCAGCGTCCCTGGGGGCAGGAACTATGGCTACACCTTC. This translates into CSVPGGRNYGYTF.

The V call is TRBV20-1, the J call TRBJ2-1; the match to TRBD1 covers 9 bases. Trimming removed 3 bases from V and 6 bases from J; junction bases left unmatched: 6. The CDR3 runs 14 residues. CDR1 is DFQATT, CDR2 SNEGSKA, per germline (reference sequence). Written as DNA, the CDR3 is TGCAGTGCTAGTGGACAGGGGATTAGCAATGAGCAGTTCTTC. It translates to CSASGQGISNEQFF.

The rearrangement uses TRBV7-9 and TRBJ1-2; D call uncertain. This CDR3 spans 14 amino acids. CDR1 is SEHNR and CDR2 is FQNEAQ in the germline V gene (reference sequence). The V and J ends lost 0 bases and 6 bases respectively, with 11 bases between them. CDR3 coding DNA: TGTGCCAGCAGCTTAGCCGGAGGGTATAATGGCTACACCTTC. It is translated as CASSLAGGYNGYTF.

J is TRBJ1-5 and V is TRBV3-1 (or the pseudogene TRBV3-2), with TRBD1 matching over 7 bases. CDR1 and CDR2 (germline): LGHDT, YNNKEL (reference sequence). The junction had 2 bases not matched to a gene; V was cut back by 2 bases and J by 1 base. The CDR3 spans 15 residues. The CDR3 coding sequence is TGTGCCAGCAGCCAACGCAGGGGGAGCAATCAGCCCCAGCATTTT. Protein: CASSQRRGSNQPQHF.

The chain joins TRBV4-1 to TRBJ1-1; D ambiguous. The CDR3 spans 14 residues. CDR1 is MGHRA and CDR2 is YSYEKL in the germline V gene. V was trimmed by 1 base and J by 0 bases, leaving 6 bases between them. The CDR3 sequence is CASSQVPVNTEAFF. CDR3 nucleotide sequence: TGCGCCAGCAGCCAAGTCCCAGTGAACACTGAAGCTTTCTTT.

The chain's CDR3 is CAGWDRENQPQHF. CDR3 DNA sequence: TGTGCCGGGTGGGACAGGGAGAATCAGCCCCAGCATTTT. This sequence joins TRBV14 and TRBJ1-5; 9 nucleotides agree with TRBD1. The CDR3 is 13 residues long. Germline-derived CDR1 and CDR2 are SGHDN and FVKESK. V was pared by 11 bases and J by 4 bases, with 6 bases of the junction left unmatched.

The CDR3 DNA reads as TGTGCCAGTAGTCCCAGGCTAGCGGGGGGGTCAGAGACCCAGTACTTC. This translates into CASSPRLAGGSETQYF. V gene TRBV19 combines with J gene TRBJ2-5, with TRBD2 matching over 12 bases. This CDR3 has 16 residues. The V and J ends lost 5 bases and 4 bases, in that order; junction bases with no gene match: 8. Per germline, CDR1 LNHDA and CDR2 SQIVND (reference sequence).

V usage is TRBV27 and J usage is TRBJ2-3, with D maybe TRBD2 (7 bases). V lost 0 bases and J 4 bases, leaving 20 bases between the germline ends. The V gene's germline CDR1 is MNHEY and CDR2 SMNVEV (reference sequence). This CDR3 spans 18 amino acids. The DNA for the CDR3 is TGTGCCAGCAGTTTATCGGTCGTGGGGGGGCCGAGGGCAGATACGCAGTATTTT. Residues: CASSLSVVGGPRADTQYF.

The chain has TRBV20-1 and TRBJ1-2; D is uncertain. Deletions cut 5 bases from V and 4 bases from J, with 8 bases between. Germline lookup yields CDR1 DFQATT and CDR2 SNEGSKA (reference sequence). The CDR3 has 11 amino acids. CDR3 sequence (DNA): TGCAGTGCTGGCAGCCGCTATGGCTACACCTTC. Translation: CSAGSRYGYTF.

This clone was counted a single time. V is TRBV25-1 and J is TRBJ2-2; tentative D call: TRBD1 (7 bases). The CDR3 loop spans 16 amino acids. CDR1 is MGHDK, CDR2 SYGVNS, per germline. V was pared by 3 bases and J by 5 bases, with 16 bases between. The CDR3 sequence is CASSDLGAGGTGELFF. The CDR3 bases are TGTGCCAGCAGTGACCTAGGGGCAGGGGGGACCGGGGAGCTGTTTTTT.

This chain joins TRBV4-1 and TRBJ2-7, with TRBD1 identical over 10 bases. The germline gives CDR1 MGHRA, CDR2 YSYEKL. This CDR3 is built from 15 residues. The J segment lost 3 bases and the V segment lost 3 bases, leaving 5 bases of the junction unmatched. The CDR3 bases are TGCGCCAGCAGCCACCCGGGACAGGGGATCTACGAGCAGTACGTC. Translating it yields CASSHPGQGIYEQYV.

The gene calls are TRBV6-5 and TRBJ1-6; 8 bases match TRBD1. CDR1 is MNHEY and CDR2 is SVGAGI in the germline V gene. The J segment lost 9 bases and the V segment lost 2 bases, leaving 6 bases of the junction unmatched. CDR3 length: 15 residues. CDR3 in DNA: TGTGCCAGCAGTTACCGTCCAGGGGGCACTTCACCCCTCCACTTT. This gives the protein CASSYRPGGTSPLHF.

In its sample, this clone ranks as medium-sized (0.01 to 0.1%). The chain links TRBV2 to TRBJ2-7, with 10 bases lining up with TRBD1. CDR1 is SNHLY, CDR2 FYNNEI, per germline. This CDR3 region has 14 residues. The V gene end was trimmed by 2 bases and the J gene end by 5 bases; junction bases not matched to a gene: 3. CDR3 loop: CASSEQGQGNEQYF. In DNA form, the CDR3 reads TGTGCCAGCAGTGAACAGGGACAGGGGAACGAGCAGTACTTC.